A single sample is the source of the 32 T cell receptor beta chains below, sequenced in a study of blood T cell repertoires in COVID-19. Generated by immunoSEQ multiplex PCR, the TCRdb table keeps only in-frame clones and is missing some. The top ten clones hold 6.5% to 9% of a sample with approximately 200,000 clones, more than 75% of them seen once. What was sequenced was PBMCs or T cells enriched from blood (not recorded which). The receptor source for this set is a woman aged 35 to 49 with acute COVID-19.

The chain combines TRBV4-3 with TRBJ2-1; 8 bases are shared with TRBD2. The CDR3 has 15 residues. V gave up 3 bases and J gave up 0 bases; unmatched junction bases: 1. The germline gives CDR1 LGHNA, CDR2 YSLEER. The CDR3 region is CASSHREGSYNEQFF. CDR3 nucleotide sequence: TGCGCCAGCAGCCACCGGGAGGGCTCCTACAATGAGCAGTTCTTC.

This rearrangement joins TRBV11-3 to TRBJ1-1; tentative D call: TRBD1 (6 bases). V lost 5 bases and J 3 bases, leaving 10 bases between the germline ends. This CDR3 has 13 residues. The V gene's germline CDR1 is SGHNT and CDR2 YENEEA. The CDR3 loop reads CASSMGADTEAFF. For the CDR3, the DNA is TGTGCCAGCAGCATGGGGGCGGACACTGAAGCTTTCTTT.

CDR3 protein: CASSTFSGGAANEQFF. The CDR3 bases are TGTGCCAGCAGCACCTTTAGCGGGGGGGCCGCCAATGAGCAGTTCTTC. The chain joins TRBV3-1 (or the pseudogene TRBV3-2) to TRBJ2-1; 11 bases are shared with TRBD2. Germline values: CDR1 LGHDT, CDR2 YNNKEL (reference sequence). CDR3 length: 16 amino acids. Trimming took 5 bases from V and 6 from J; bases not matched to a gene: 9.

The DNA of the CDR3 is TGCGCCAGCAGCTTGGGTTTGGGGGCTGGCAATCAGCCCCAGCATTTT. It yields the protein CASSLGLGAGNQPQHF. This sequence joins TRBV5-1 and TRBJ1-5, with D possibly being TRBD1 (6 bases). The CDR3 extends over 16 amino acids. Germline values: CDR1 SGHRS, CDR2 YFSETQ. Between the trimmed V and J ends, which lost 0 bases and 2 bases, there was a span of 12 bases.

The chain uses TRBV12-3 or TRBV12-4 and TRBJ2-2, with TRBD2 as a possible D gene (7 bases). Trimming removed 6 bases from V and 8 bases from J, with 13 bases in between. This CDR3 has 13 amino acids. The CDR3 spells CASRLAGAGELFF. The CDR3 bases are TGTGCCAGCAGGCTGGCGGGGGCGGGGGAGCTGTTTTTT.

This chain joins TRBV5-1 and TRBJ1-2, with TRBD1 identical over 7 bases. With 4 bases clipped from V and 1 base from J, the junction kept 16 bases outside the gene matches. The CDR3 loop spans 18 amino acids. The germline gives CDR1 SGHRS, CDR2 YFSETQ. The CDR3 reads CASSVIRDSGRFNYGYTF. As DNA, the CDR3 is TGCGCCAGCAGCGTAATCCGGGACAGCGGACGTTTTAACTATGGCTACACCTTC.

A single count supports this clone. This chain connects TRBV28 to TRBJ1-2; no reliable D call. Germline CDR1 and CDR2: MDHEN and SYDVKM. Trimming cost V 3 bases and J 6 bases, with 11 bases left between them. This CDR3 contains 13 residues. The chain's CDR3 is CASSFSAGDGYTF. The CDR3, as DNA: TGTGCCAGCAGTTTTTCCGCCGGGGATGGCTACACCTTC.

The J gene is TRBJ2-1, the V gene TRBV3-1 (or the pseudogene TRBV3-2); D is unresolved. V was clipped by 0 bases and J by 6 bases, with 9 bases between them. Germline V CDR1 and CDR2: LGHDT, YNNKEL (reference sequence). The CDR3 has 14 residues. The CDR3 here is CASSQDRSSNEQFF. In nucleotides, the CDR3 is TGTGCCAGCAGCCAAGATAGGAGTAGCAATGAGCAGTTCTTC.

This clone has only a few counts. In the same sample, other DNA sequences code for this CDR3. CDR3 residues: CASSLDAGGNQPQHF. CDR3 in DNA: TGTGCCAGCAGCTTAGATGCAGGGGGGAATCAGCCCCAGCATTTT. The rearrangement joins TRBV7-2 to TRBJ1-5; 7 bases fit TRBD1. Trimming cost V 1 base and J 4 bases; bases outside gene matches: 4. The CDR3 runs 15 residues. Germline V gene sequence: CDR1 SGHTA, CDR2 FQGNSA.

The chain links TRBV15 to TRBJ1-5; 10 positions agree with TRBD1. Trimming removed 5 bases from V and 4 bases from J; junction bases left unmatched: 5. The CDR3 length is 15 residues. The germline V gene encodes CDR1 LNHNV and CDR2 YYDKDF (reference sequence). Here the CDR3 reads CATSLGQGINQPQHF. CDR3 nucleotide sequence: TGTGCCACCAGCCTGGGACAGGGGATAAATCAGCCCCAGCATTTT. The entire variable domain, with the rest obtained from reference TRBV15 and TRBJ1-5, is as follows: DAMVIQNPRYQVTQFGKPVTLSCSQTLNHNVMYWYQQKSSQAPKLLFHYYDKDFNNEADTPDNFQSRRPNTSFCFLDIRSPGLGDTAMYLCATSLGQGINQPQHFGDGTRLSIL.

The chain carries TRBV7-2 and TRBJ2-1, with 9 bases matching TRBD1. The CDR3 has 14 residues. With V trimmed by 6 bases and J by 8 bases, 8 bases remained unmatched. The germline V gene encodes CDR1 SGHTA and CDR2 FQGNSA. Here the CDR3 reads CASRGQGGIDEQFF. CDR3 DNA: TGTGCCAGCAGGGGACAGGGAGGGATTGATGAGCAGTTCTTC.

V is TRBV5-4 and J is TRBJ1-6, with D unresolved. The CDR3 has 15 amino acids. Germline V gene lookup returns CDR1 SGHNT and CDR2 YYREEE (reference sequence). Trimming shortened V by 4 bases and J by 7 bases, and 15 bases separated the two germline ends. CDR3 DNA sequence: TGTGCCAGCAGCCGAGCCGAGGGAGAGAATTCACCCCTCCACTTT. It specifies CASSRAEGENSPLHF.

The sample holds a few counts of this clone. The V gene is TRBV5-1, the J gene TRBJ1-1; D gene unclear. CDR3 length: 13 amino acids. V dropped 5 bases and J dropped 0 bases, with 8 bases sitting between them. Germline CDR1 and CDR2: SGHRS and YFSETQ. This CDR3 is CASRVEVNTEAFF. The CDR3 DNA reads TGCGCCAGCAGGGTTGAGGTGAACACTGAAGCTTTCTTT. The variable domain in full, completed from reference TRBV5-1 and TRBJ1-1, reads KAGVTQTPRYLIKTRGQQVTLSCSPISGHRSVSWYQQTPGQGLQFLFEYFSETQRNKGNFPGRFSGRQFSNSRSEMNVSTLELGDSALYLCASRVEVNTEAFFGQGTRLTVV.

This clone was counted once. The chain's CDR3 is CASRDQGVGGYTF. As DNA, the CDR3 is TGTGCCAGCAGGGACCAGGGGGTAGGGGGCTACACCTTC. The chain uses TRBV6-5 and TRBJ1-2; 7 bases map to TRBD1. Germline V gene lookup returns CDR1 MNHEY and CDR2 SVGAGI. Trimming cost V 6 bases and J 8 bases; bases outside gene matches: 9. The CDR3 is 13 residues long.

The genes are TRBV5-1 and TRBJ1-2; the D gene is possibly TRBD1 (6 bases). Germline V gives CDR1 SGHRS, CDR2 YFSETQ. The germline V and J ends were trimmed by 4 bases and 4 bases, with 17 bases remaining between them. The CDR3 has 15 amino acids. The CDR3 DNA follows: TGCGCCAGCAGCCCTAACAGGGACCTAGGCTATGGCTACACCTTC. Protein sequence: CASSPNRDLGYGYTF.

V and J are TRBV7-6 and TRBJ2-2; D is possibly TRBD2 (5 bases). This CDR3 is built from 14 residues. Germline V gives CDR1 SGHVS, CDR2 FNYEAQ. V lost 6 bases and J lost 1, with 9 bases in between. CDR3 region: CASRLGGNTGELFF. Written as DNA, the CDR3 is TGTGCCAGCAGACTAGGAGGGAACACCGGGGAGCTGTTTTTT.

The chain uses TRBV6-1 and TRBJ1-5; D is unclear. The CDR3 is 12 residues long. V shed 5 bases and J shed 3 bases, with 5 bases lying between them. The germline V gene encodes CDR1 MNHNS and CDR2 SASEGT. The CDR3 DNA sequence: TGTGCCAGCAGTCTAGACAATCAGCCCCAGCATTTT. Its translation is CASSLDNQPQHF.

The CDR3 region has the DNA TGTGCCAGCAGCGTAGCGGATAGCGGGTTTAGCACAGATACGCAGTATTTT. This codes for CASSVADSGFSTDTQYF. The rearrangement uses TRBV9 and TRBJ2-3, with 7 nucleotides matching TRBD2. The germline V gene encodes CDR1 SGDLS and CDR2 YYNGEE. The ends lost 0 bases at V and 0 bases at J; junction bases unmatched: 7. This CDR3 comprises 17 residues. Complete variable domain (other parts from reference TRBV9 and TRBJ2-3): DSGVTQTPKHLITATGQRVTLRCSPRSGDLSVYWYQQSLDQGLQFLIQYYNGEERAKGNILERFSAQQFPDLHSELNLSSLELGDSALYFCASSVADSGFSTDTQYFGPGTRLTVL.

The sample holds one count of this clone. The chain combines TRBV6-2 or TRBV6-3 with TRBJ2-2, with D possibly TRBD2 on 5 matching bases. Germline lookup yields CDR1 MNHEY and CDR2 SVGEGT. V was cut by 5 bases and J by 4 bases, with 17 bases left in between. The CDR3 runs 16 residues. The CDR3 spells CASSRLAPGTTGELFF. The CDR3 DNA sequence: TGTGCCAGCAGTAGGCTCGCACCGGGAACCACCGGGGAGCTGTTTTTT.

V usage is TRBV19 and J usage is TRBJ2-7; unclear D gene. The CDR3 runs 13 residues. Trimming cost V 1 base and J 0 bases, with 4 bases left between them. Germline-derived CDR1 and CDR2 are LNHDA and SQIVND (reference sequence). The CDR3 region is CASSIVSSYEQYF. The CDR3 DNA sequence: TGTGCCAGTAGTATAGTTAGCTCCTACGAGCAGTACTTC.

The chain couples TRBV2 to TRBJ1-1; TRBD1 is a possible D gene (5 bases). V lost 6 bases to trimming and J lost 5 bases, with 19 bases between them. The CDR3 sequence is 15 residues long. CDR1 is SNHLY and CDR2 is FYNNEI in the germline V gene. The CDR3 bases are TGTGCCAGCAGCCTCAGCCGGCAGGGTAAGACTGAAGCTTTCTTT. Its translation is CASSLSRQGKTEAFF.

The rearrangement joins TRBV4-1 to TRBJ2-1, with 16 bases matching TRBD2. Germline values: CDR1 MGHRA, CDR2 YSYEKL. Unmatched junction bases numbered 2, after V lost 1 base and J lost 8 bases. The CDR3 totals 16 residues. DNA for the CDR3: TGCGCCAGCAGCCAAGGGGGGACTAGCGGGAGGGATGAGCAGTTCTTC. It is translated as CASSQGGTSGRDEQFF.

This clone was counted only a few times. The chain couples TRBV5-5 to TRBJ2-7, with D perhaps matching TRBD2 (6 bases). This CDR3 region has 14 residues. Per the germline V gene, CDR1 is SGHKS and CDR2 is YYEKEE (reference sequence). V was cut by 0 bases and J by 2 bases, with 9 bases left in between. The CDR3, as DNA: TGTGCCAGCAGCTTGGCCGCGGGGACCTACGAGCAGTACTTC. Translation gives CASSLAAGTYEQYF.

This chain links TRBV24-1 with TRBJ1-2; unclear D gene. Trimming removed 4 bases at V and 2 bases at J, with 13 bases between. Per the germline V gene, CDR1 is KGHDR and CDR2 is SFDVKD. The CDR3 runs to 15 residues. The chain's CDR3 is CATSDASLPNYGYTF. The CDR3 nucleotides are TGTGCCACCAGTGACGCGTCTTTACCCAACTATGGCTACACCTTC.

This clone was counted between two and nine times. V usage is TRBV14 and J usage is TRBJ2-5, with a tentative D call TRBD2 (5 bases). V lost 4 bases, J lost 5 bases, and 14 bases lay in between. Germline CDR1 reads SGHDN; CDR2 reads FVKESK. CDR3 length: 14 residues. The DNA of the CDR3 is TGTGCCAGCAGCCGACTCGAGGGTGAGGAGACCCAGTACTTC. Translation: CASSRLEGEETQYF.

The CDR3 reads CASRRGGSTYEQYF. For the CDR3, the DNA is TGTGCCAGCAGACGCGGTGGGTCGACCTACGAGCAGTACTTC. V gene TRBV28 combines with J gene TRBJ2-7; D remains unclear. Germline assignment: CDR1 MDHEN and CDR2 SYDVKM. CDR3 length: 14 residues. V lost 6 bases to trimming and J lost 2 bases, with 14 bases between them.

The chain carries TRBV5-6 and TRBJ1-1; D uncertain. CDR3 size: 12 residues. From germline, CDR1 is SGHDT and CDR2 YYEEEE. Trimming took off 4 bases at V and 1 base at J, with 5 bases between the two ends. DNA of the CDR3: TGTGCCAGCAGCCCTCGGAACACTGAAGCTTTCTTT. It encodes CASSPRNTEAFF.

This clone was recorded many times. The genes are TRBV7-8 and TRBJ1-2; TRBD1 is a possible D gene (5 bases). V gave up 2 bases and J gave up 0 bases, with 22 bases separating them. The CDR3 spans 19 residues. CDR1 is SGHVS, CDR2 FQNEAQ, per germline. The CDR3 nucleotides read TGTGCCAGCAGCTTACTCGTAGTCTGGCAAGGACAATCTAACTATGGCTACACCTTC. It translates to CASSLLVVWQGQSNYGYTF. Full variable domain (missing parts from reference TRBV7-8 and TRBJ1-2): GAGVSQSPRYKVAKRGQDVALRCDPISGHVSLFWYQQALGQGPEFLTYFQNEAQLDKSGLPSDRFFAERPEGSVSTLKIQRTQQEDSAVYLCASSLLVVWQGQSNYGYTFGSGTRLTVV.

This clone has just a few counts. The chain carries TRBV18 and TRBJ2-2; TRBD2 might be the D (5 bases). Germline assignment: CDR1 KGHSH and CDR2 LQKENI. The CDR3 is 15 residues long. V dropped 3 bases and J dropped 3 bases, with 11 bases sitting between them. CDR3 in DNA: TGTGCCAGCTCACCGCCACTAGTGGACACCGGGGAGCTGTTTTTT. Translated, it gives CASSPPLVDTGELFF. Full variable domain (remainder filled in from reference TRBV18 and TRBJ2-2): NAGVMQNPRHLVRRRGQEARLRCSPMKGHSHVYWYRQLPEEGLKFMVYLQKENIIDESGMPKERFSAEFPKEGPSILRIQQVVRGDSAAYFCASSPPLVDTGELFFGEGSRLTVL.

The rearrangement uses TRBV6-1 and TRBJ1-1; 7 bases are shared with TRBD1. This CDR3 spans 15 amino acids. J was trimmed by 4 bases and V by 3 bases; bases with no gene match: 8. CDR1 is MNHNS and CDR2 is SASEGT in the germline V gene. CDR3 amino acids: CASSDRGERFTEAFF. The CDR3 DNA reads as TGTGCCAGCAGTGACAGGGGGGAGAGGTTCACTGAAGCTTTCTTT.

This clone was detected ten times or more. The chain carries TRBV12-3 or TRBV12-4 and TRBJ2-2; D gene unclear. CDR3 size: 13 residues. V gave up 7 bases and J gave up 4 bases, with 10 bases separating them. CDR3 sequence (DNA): TGTGCCAGCACCCTCTCGGTCACCGGGGAGCTGTTTTTT. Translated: CASTLSVTGELFF.

The CDR3 spells CASSPPTTSPYGDEQFF. DNA for the CDR3: TGTGCCAGCAGCCCCCCCACGACTAGCCCATATGGAGATGAGCAGTTCTTC. V gene TRBV7-9 combines with J gene TRBJ2-1; 7 bases fit TRBD2. Germline V gives CDR1 SEHNR, CDR2 FQNEAQ (reference sequence). J lost 8 bases, V lost 5 bases, and 18 bases had no gene match. The CDR3 runs 17 residues. The full variable domain, completed using reference TRBV7-9 and TRBJ2-1, is DTGVSQNPRHKITKRGQNVTFRCDPISEHNRLYWYRQTLGQGPEFLTYFQNEAQLEKSRLLSDRFSAERPKGSFSTLEIQRTEQGDSAMYLCASSPPTTSPYGDEQFFGPGTRLTVL.